This TCR beta chain was obtained from a study of beta chain features in type 1 diabetes. Points from the study as a whole: The question of HLA type influencing TCRB rearrangement was one that remained unresolved here. In the patient group, naive, central memory and Treg TCRB repertoires seemed more alike than in the healthy donor group.

CDR1 and CDR2 (germline): MDHEN, SYDVKM. The CDR3 covers 14 residues. Trimming stripped 4 bases from V and 2 bases from J, with 11 bases between. With regard to this clone: Its antigen is not identified.

Blood was drawn once from each donor into heparinised tubes. The draws averaged around 110 mL. All sorted populations exceeded 98% purity. Reverse transcription of all isolated RNA meant that expressed TCRB transcripts were sequenced. Measured with immunoSEQ multiplex PCR; TCRdb has only the in-frame clones, and not every one. The top ten hold about 0.093% of the sample, which has fewer than 650,000 clones, 15% to 17% seen once. V and J are TRBV28 and TRBJ1-2, with D uncertain. The sample taken for sequencing was naive CD4+ T cells from blood. This receptor was obtained from a man aged 18-30 years in good health. The CDR3 protein is CASSSRVTNYGYTF. The DNA of the CDR3 is TGTGCCAGCAGTTCCCGGGTGACAAACTATGGCTACACCTTC.